Detailed here is one TCR beta chain. This sample is drawn from a study of monozygotic twins with inflammatory bowel disease. The CDR3 extends over 13 amino acids. The V gene's germline CDR1 is KGHSH and CDR2 LQKENI. TCRdb re-called the 5' RACE reads and shows each CDR3 protein once, DNA omitted. The repertoire table contains 300,000 to 400,000 distinct CDR3 sequences. The chain couples TRBV18 to TRBJ2-4. The sequence was collected from a human donor with ulcerative colitis or Crohn's disease, or a healthy co-twin of an affected twin (not recorded which). The sample comprised blood. The CDR3: CASSPPGVNIQYF.